This T cell receptor (beta chain) was sequenced in a study of blood T cell repertoires in COVID-19 (TCRdb year 2020). Looking at the study overall: Collaborator samples came from the United States, Italy and Spain and covered acute and convalescent phases of COVID-19. The material from the prospective study consisted of cDNA or gDNA derived from T cells, B-cell-depleted T cells, or PBMCs. Deeply sampled blood TCRbeta repertoires from subjects exposed to, actively infected with, or recovered from COVID-19 were included in the dataset. The repertoires were released in a freely available public database intended as a resource for research on the immune response to SARS-CoV-2. Samples were obtained from the ongoing ImmuneRACE study (first 160 participants) and from over 1,000 subjects provided by 6 global collaborators. A de-identified subject ID, COVID-19 status, age in years and sex were almost always included in the sample metadata. HLA class I and class II types, where available, came from metadata supplied by the sample provider rather than from assay-based typing. The full study reports these points: How much clinical and demographic metadata was included differed by source and by participant, and the metadata was provided uncurated.

CDR1 and CDR2 are read off the germline V gene (reference sequence) as LGHDT and YNNKEL. Measured from the cysteine to the phenylalanine, the CDR3 is 17 residues long. Only CDR3 DNA is held: 51 bases, read in frame from base 1. Compared with germline, V lacks 3 bases and J lacks 7 bases; bases without a gene match: 10. A word on this clone: Its antigen is still unknown. Qualities for individual bases were not recorded, and no much larger clone is one base off.

TCRbeta CDR3 regions were amplified from genomic DNA using the immunoSEQ Assay, a bias-controlled multiplex PCR. For the original study's pipeline: Within the assay, amplification of reference gene primers was used to estimate how many nucleated cells each sample contained. To quantify the absolute abundance of each unique TCRbeta CDR3 rearrangement, sequence reads were collapsed and filtered. For each sample, productive Simpson clonality was calculated as the square root of Simpson's diversity index over productive rearrangements. TCRdb's version of the immuneACCESS table is confined to in-frame rearrangements and falls short of the full clone set. An unresolved V gene accounts for under half of the shortfall where checked; the remainder is of unknown origin. V and J calls and clone size are copied from that table; D and trimming were computed from the DNA. This sample lists a few hundred thousand clones; about 87% were detected once. Around 9% of the sample belongs to the ten largest clones.

Enrolling through a virtual design, the prospective study's participants ranged in age from roughly 18 to 89 years and lived across roughly 23 United States geographic areas. To assign participants to cohorts, the prospective study relied on clinical history that participants themselves reported in a screening survey and a study questionnaire. Recovered participants in ImmuneRACE Cohort 3 were defined by two consecutive negative NP/OP PCR tests, clearance by a healthcare professional, or resolution of symptoms. In the prospective study, whole blood, serum and a nasopharyngeal or oropharyngeal swab were collected from each participant by mobile phlebotomists. Additional blood draws and questionnaires over an approximately 2-month period could optionally be provided by prospective study participants. Blood samples from the prospective study were shipped frozen or at room temperature prior to DNA extraction.

This receptor was taken from a woman aged 18-29 years who had recovered from COVID-19. The sequenced material came from PBMCs or T cells enriched from blood (not recorded which). The V and J segments used are TRBV3-1 (or the pseudogene TRBV3-2) and TRBJ1-6, with TRBD1 identical over 9 junction bases. The CDR3 here reads CASSQTDRGSRNSPLHF. The nucleotide sequence is given as TGTGCCAGCAGCCAGACTGACAGGGGGTCGAGGAATTCACCCCTCCACTTT.